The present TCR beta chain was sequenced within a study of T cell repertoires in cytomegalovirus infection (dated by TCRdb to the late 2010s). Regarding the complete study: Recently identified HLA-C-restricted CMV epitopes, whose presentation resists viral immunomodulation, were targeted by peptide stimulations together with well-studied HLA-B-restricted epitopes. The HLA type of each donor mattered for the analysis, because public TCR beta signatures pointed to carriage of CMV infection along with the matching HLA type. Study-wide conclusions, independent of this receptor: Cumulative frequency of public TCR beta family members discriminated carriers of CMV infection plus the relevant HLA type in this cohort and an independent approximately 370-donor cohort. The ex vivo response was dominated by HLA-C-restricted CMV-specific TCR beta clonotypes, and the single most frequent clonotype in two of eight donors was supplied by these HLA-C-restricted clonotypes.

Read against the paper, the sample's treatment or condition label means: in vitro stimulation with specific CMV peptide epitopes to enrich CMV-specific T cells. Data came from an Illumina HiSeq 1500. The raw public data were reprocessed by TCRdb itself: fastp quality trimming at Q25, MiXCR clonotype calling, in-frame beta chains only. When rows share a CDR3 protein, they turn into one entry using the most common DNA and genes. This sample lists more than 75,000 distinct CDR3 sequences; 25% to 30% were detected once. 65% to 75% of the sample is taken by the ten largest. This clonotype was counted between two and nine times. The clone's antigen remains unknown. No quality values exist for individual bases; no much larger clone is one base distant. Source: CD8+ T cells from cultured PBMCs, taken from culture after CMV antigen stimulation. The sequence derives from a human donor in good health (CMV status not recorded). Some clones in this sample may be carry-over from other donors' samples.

DNA sequence: TGTGCCAGCAGCTTACCTGGTGGGGAGCTGTTTTTT. This translates into CASSLPGGELFF. In this chain, TRBV7-6 is recombined with TRBJ2-2; the D gene is unclear. The germline V gene encodes CDR1 SGHVS and CDR2 FNYEAQ. V and J lose 2 bases and 8 bases, and a span of 6 bases separates them. The CDR3 holds 12 amino acids from the cysteine to the phenylalanine. Just CDR3 DNA is preserved here, 36 bases in frame from base 1.